These 5 T cell receptor beta chains originate from one sample sequenced in a study of radiotherapy plus CTLA-4 blockade in lung cancer. The repertoire was sequenced with immunoSEQ multiplex PCR; TCRdb's copy has only in-frame clones and lacks some. The table shows more than 65,000 clones, with around four fifths occurring only once. The starting material was peripheral blood, obtained from a patient treated with radiotherapy plus ipilimumab. The receptors derive from a human donor with non-small cell lung cancer who had stable disease on radiotherapy plus ipilimumab.

This clone counts as medium-sized (0.01 to 0.1%). This chain joins TRBV6-5 and TRBJ1-2; possible D gene TRBD1, 6 bases. V gave up 2 bases and J gave up 0 bases, with 10 bases separating them. Germline values: CDR1 MNHEY, CDR2 SVGAGI. The CDR3 is made up of 15 amino acids. The DNA for the CDR3 is TGTGCCAGCAGTTACACCACAGGGACTAACTATGGCTACACCTTC. It translates to CASSYTTGTNYGYTF.

This clone was counted a few times. This chain connects TRBV18 to TRBJ2-5, with D possibly TRBD2 on 5 matching bases. The germline V gene encodes CDR1 KGHSH and CDR2 LQKENI. The CDR3 runs to 12 residues. Trimming took off 3 bases at V and 7 bases at J, with 9 bases between the two ends. The CDR3 DNA follows: TGTGCCAGCTCACCCGGGGAAGGGACCCAGTACTTC. Its translation: CASSPGEGTQYF.

The chain links TRBV19 to TRBJ1-5, with D possibly matching TRBD1 (6 bases). Germline V lookup: CDR1 LNHDA, CDR2 SQIVND (reference sequence). Trimming took off 7 bases at V and 0 bases at J, with 13 bases between the two ends. This CDR3 region has 15 residues. The CDR3 DNA sequence: TGTGCCAGTACCCCTACAGGGAGTAGCAATCAGCCCCAGCATTTT. It is translated as CASTPTGSSNQPQHF.

The chain combines TRBV19 with TRBJ1-5; D unresolved. V shed 7 bases and J shed 0 bases, with 10 bases lying between them. The CDR3 spans 14 residues. From germline, CDR1 is LNHDA and CDR2 SQIVND (reference sequence). The CDR3 DNA follows: TGTGCCAGTACCTCGATTCATAGCAATCAGCCCCAGCATTTT. Residues: CASTSIHSNQPQHF. The full variable domain, in which reference TRBV19 and TRBJ1-5 provide the parts outside the CDR3, is DGGITQSPKYLFRKEGQNVTLSCEQNLNHDAMYWYRQDPGQGLRLIYYSQIVNDFQKGDIAEGYSVSREKKESFPLTVTSAQKNPTAFYLCASTSIHSNQPQHFGDGTRLSIL.

This chain connects TRBV5-1 to TRBJ1-1; D gene ambiguous. Per the germline V gene, CDR1 is SGHRS and CDR2 is YFSETQ. The ends were cut back, 0 bases at V and 0 bases at J, with 9 bases in the middle. This CDR3 has 15 amino acids. The CDR3 nucleotides read TGCGCCAGCAGCTTGGGGGGAGTCATGAACACTGAAGCTTTCTTT. It encodes CASSLGGVMNTEAFF.